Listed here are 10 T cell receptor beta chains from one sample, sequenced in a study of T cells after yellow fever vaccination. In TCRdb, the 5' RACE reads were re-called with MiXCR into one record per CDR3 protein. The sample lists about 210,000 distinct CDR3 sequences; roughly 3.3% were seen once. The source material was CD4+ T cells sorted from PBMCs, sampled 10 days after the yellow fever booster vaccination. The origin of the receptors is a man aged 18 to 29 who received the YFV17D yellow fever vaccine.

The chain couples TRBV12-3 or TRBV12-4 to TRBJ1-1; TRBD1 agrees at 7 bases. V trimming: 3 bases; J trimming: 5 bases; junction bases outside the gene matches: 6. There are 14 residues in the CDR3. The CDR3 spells CASSFLEGATEAFF. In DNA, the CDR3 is TGTGCCAGCAGTTTTCTGGAGGGGGCTACTGAAGCTTTCTTT.

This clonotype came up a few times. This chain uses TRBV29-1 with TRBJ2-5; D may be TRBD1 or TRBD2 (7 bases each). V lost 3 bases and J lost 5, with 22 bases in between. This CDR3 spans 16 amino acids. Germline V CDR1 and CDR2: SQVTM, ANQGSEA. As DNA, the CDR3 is TGCAGCGTTGACCTCACCCGGGACCAGGGGGGGGAGACCCAGTACTTC. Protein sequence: CSVDLTRDQGGETQYF.

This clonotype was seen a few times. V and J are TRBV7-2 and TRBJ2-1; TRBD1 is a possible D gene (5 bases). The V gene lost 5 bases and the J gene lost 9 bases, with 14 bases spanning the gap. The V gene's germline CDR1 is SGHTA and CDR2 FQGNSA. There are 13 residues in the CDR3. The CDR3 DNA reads TGTGCCAGCAGCACAGGTGGGGTCGTTGAGCAGTTCTTC. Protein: CASSTGGVVEQFF.

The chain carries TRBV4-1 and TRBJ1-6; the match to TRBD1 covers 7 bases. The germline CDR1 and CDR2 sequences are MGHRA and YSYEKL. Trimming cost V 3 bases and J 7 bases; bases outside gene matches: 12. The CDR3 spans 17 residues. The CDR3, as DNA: TGCGCCAGCAGCCACCCCGTCCGGGACAGTGCAAATTCACCCCTCCACTTT. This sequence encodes CASSHPVRDSANSPLHF.

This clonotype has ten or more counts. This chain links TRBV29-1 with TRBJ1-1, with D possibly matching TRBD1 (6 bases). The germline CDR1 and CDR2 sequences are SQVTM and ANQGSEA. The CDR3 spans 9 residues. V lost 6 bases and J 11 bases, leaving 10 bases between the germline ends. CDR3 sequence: CSVQGLAFF. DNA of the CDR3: TGCAGCGTACAGGGTCTGGCTTTCTTT.

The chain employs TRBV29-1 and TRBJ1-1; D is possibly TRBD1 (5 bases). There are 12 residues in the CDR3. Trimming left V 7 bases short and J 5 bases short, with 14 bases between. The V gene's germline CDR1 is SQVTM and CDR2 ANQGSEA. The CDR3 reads CSAGAGGTEAFF. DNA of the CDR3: TGCAGCGCCGGGGCGGGGGGAACTGAAGCTTTCTTT.

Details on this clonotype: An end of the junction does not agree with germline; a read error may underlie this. Written as DNA, the CDR3 is TGTGCCAGCAGTCGGAACGCCGGGGAGCTGTTTTTT. Residues: CASSRNAGELFF. This sequence joins TRBV27 and TRBJ2-2; D gene unclear. Germline lookup yields CDR1 MNHEY and CDR2 SMNVEV (reference sequence). The CDR3 runs 12 residues.

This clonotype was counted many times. The CDR3 DNA sequence: TGTGCCAGCAGCCAAGCTCCTGGACTTAACACCTATACGCAGTATTTT. It specifies CASSQAPGLNTYTQYF. The V and J genes are TRBV4-2 and TRBJ2-3; D is perhaps TRBD2 (5 bases). Between the trimmed V and J ends, which lost 1 base and 7 bases, there was a span of 18 bases. The CDR3 runs to 16 residues. Germline CDR1 LGHNA, CDR2 YNFKEQ.

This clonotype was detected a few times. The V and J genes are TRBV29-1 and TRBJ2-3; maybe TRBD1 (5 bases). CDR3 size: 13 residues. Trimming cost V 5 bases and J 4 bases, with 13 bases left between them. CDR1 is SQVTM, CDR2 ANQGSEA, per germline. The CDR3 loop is CSVKGNGADTQYF. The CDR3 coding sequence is TGCAGCGTTAAGGGGAATGGGGCAGATACGCAGTATTTT.

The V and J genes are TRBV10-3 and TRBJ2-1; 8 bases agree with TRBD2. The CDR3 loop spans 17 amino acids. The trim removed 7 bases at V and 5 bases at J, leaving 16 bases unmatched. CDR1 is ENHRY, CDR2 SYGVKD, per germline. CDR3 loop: CAIIRAGGPMGHNEQFF. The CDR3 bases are TGTGCCATCATCAGGGCGGGGGGCCCGATGGGACACAATGAGCAGTTCTTC.